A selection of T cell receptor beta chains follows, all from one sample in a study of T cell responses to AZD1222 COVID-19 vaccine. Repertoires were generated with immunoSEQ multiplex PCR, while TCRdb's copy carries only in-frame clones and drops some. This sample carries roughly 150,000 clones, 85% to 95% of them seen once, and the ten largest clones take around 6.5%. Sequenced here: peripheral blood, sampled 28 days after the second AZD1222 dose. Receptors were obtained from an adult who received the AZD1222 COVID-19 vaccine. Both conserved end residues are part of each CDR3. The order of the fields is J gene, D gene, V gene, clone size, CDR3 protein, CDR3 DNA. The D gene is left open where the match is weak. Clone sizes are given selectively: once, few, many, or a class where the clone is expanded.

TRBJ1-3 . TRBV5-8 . CASSFEGNTIYF TGTGCCAGCAGCTTTGAGGGAAACACCATATATTTT
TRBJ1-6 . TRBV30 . CAWSTIGDSPLHF TGTGCCTGGAGTACTATCGGTGATTCACCCCTCCACTTT
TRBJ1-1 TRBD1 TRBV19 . CASSIAHLDRGVWTEAFF TGTGCCAGTAGTATAGCCCACCTCGACAGGGGGGTTTGGACTGAAGCTTTCTTT
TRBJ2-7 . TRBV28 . CASSFSVYEQYF TGTGCCAGCAGTTTTTCGGTGTACGAGCAGTACTTC
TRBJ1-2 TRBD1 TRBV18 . CASSPPDRVAYGYTF TGTGCCAGCTCACCCCCGGACAGGGTGGCCTATGGCTACACCTTC
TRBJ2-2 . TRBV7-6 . CASSLGGPLRDTGELFF TGTGCCAGCAGCCTAGGGGGACCCCTGAGGGACACCGGGGAGCTGTTTTTT
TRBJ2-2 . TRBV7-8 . CASSLAGYGELFF TGTGCCAGCAGCTTAGCCGGTTATGGGGAGCTGTTTTTT
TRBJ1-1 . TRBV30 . CAWSITGNTEAFF TGTGCCTGGAGCATTACTGGGAACACTGAAGCTTTCTTT
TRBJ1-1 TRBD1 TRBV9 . CASSAHDREYTEAFF TGTGCCAGCAGCGCCCACGACAGGGAGTACACTGAAGCTTTCTTT
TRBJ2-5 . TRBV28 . CASSSGEGTTQYF TGTGCCAGCAGTTCTGGGGAGGGGACAACCCAGTACTTC
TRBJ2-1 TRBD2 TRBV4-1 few CASRLTSGGNYEQFF TGCGCCAGCAGACTGACTAGCGGGGGAAACTATGAGCAGTTCTTC
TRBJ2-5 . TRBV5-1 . CASSFSGGQETQYF TGCGCCAGCAGCTTTAGTGGCGGCCAAGAGACCCAGTACTTC
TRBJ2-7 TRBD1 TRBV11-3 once CASSPRDREHSYEQYF TGTGCCAGCAGCCCCCGGGACAGGGAACATTCCTACGAGCAGTACTTC
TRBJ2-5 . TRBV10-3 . CATLSGFDLGGSETQYF TGTGCCACCCTTTCGGGGTTCGATCTGGGAGGATCGGAGACCCAGTACTTC
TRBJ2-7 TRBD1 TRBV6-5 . CASTLGDRGVDEQYF TGTGCCAGCACCCTGGGGGACAGGGGTGTCGACGAGCAGTACTTC
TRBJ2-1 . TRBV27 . CASSLSLDYNEQFF TGTGCCAGCAGTTTAAGTCTTGATTACAATGAGCAGTTCTTC
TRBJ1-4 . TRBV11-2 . CASSLERGPNEKLFF TGTGCCAGCAGCTTAGAACGGGGACCCAATGAAAAACTGTTTTTT
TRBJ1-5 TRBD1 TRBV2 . CASSGDRYQPQHF TGTGCCAGCAGTGGGGACAGGTATCAGCCCCAGCATTTT
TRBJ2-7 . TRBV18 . CASSPSKGREDEQYF TGTGCCAGCTCACCAAGTAAGGGGCGAGAGGACGAGCAGTACTTC
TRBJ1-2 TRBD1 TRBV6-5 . CASRQGAHYGYTF TGTGCCAGCAGGCAGGGGGCCCACTATGGCTACACCTTC
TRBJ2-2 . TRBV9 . CASSVAGFDTGELFF TGTGCCAGCAGCGTAGCGGGGTTCGACACCGGGGAGCTGTTTTTT
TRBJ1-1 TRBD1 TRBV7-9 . CASSTRQGSPEAFF TGTGCCAGCAGCACCAGACAGGGGTCCCCTGAAGCTTTCTTT
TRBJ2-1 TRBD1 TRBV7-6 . CASSPRQGRSYNEQFF TGTGCCAGCAGCCCACGACAGGGACGCTCCTACAATGAGCAGTTCTTC
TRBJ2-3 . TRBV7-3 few CASSPFTDGDTDTQYF TGTGCCAGCAGCCCATTCACTGACGGAGACACAGATACGCAGTATTTT
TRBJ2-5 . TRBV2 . CASSERQTTQYF TGTGCCAGCAGTGAAAGACAGACGACCCAGTACTTC
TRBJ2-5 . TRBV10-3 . CAISESRGSVETQYF TGTGCCATCAGTGAGTCGAGGGGCTCGGTGGAGACCCAGTACTTC